One sample yielded the 28 T cell receptor beta chains listed below, sequenced in a study of T cell changes during pregnancy in multiple sclerosis (dated by TCRdb to the late 2010s). The library was obtained by the immunoSEQ multiplex PCR assay. TCRdb obtained this table from immuneACCESS and retained in-frame rearrangements with V and J assigned. These tables miss some clones; where compared with another copy, unresolved V genes account for less than half of the shortfall, and the remainder is unexplained. In this sample the table shows tens of thousands of clones, just over 90% of which occur a single time. Roughly 0.2% of the sample is held by the ten biggest clonotypes. Material: CD4+ T cells from peripheral blood mononuclear cells, obtained in the second trimester of pregnancy. These receptors came from a female donor with multiple sclerosis, enrolled in a pregnancy study.

V and J are TRBV28 and TRBJ2-4, with D hard to call. V lost 7 bases and J lost 0, with 7 bases in between. CDR1 MDHEN and CDR2 SYDVKM come from the germline V gene. The CDR3 spans 13 residues. This CDR3 reads CASKNLAKNIQYF. CDR3 DNA: TGTGCCAGCAAAAACTTAGCCAAAAACATTCAGTACTTC.

The CDR3 bases are TGTGCCAGCTCACCCTCCGGGACAGGACCCGACGGAAGCACAGATACGCAGTATTTT. Encoded protein: CASSPSGTGPDGSTDTQYF. V usage is TRBV18 and J usage is TRBJ2-3; TRBD1 agrees at 8 bases. This CDR3 has 19 residues. Losses at the gene ends were 3 bases for V and 0 bases for J; bases not matched to a gene: 14. Germline CDR1 and CDR2: KGHSH and LQKENI.

This clone was recorded once. The chain employs TRBV5-1 and TRBJ2-7; TRBD1 agrees at 9 bases. This CDR3 is built from 15 residues. Germline CDR1 reads SGHRS; CDR2 reads YFSETQ. After removal of 4 bases from V and 7 bases from J, the junction contained 12 bases not matched to a gene. The CDR3 DNA sequence: TGCGCCAGCAGCCCGAGCGGGACAGGGTACTTAGAGCAGTACTTC. As protein: CASSPSGTGYLEQYF.

This chain uses TRBV5-1 with TRBJ2-7; TRBD2 aligns across 15 bases. In germline, CDR1 is SGHRS, CDR2 YFSETQ. The CDR3 length is 17 residues. After removal of 4 bases from V and 5 bases from J, the junction contained 10 bases not matched to a gene. As DNA, the CDR3 is TGCGCCAGCAGCACCAACCCGGGACTAGCGGGGGGCCACGAGCAGTACTTC. This sequence encodes CASSTNPGLAGGHEQYF.

The V gene is TRBV14, the J gene TRBJ2-1; no definite D call. CDR3 size: 12 residues. Germline V CDR1 and CDR2: SGHDN, FVKESK. V lost 0 bases and J lost 15, with 12 bases in between. The CDR3, as DNA: TGTGCCAGCAGCCAAGATCGCCGACATCCGTTCTTC. It translates to CASSQDRRHPFF.

CDR3 nucleotides: TGTGCCAGCAGCTCGCGATCACTAGCGGACCACGAGCAGTACTTC. Protein sequence: CASSSRSLADHEQYF. V usage is TRBV5-6 and J usage is TRBJ2-7; 8 bases are shared with TRBD2. Trimming took 3 bases from V and 5 from J; bases not matched to a gene: 10. CDR1 and CDR2 (germline): SGHDT, YYEEEE. This CDR3 region has 15 residues. The variable domain in full, with the rest retrieved from reference TRBV5-6 and TRBJ2-7, is DAGVTQSPTHLIKTRGQQVTLRCSPKSGHDTVSWYQQALGQGPQFIFQYYEEEERQRGNFPDRFSGHQFPNYSSELNVNALLLGDSALYLCASSSRSLADHEQYFGPGTRLTVT.

The chain combines TRBV7-3 with TRBJ2-6, with D unclear. The CDR3 is made up of 15 amino acids. CDR1 SGHTA and CDR2 FQGTGA come from the germline V gene. Between the trimmed V and J ends, which lost 2 bases and 0 bases, there was a span of 5 bases. In DNA, the CDR3 is TGTGCCAGCAGCTTATTTCGCTCTGGGGCCAACGTCCTGACTTTC. As protein: CASSLFRSGANVLTF. Full variable domain (rest looked up from reference TRBV7-3 and TRBJ2-6): GAGVSQTPSNKVTEKGKYVELRCDPISGHTALYWYRQSLGQGPEFLIYFQGTGAADDSGLPNDRFFAVRPEGSVSTLKIQRTERGDSAVYLCASSLFRSGANVLTFGAGSRLTVL.

The chain employs TRBV5-4 and TRBJ2-2; maybe TRBD2 (6 bases). Germline loops: CDR1 SGHNT, CDR2 YYREEE (reference sequence). The length of the CDR3 is 14 residues. V lost 4 bases to trimming and J lost 6 bases, with 13 bases between them. CDR3 coding DNA: TGTGCCAGCAGCACACCGAGCGGGTCCGGGGAGCTGTTTTTT. Its translation is CASSTPSGSGELFF.

The rearrangement uses TRBV10-3 and TRBJ2-2; perhaps TRBD2 as D (7 bases). Germline lookup yields CDR1 ENHRY and CDR2 SYGVKD. CDR3 length equals 16 residues. Trimming took off 6 bases at V and 1 base at J, with 15 bases between the two ends. The DNA for the CDR3 is TGTGCCATCAGAACAGGGCAGCGGGGGAACACCGGGGAGCTGTTTTTT. This sequence encodes CAIRTGQRGNTGELFF.

The rearrangement joins TRBV19 to TRBJ1-6, with 9 bases lining up with TRBD1. V was clipped by 5 bases and J by 7 bases; unmatched bases: 6. Germline CDR1 reads LNHDA; CDR2 reads SQIVND (reference sequence). The length of the CDR3 is 15 residues. Written as DNA, the CDR3 is TGTGCCAGTAGTCTCCCGACAGGGGGAAATTCACCCCTCCACTTT. Its protein product is CASSLPTGGNSPLHF.

J is TRBJ1-3 and V is TRBV7-2, with unresolved D. This CDR3 contains 14 residues. In germline, CDR1 is SGHTA, CDR2 FQGNSA. V lost 3 bases to trimming and J lost 4 bases, with 10 bases between them. CDR3 DNA: TGTGCCAGCAGCTTGGGAGGGTCGGGAAACACCATATATTTT. Protein product: CASSLGGSGNTIYF.

V and J are TRBV27 and TRBJ2-7, with TRBD2 as a possible D gene (5 bases). The germline CDR1 and CDR2 sequences are MNHEY and SMNVEV (reference sequence). Trimming removed 3 bases from V and 0 bases from J, with 9 bases in between. The CDR3 consists of 14 residues. The CDR3 is CASSFERHSYEQYF. The DNA for the CDR3 is TGTGCCAGCAGTTTTGAGCGGCACTCCTACGAGCAGTACTTC.

The chain is built from TRBV7-9 and TRBJ2-2; D is uncertain. V was pared by 4 bases and J by 5 bases, with 8 bases between. CDR1 is SEHNR and CDR2 is FQNEAQ in the germline V gene (reference sequence). This CDR3 has 13 amino acids. CDR3 sequence: CASSSPLTGELFF. The CDR3 nucleotides read TGTGCCAGCAGCTCTCCCTTGACCGGGGAGCTGTTTTTT.

The CDR3 DNA is TGTGCCAGCAGGTCGACTAGCGGGAGTTACCACGAGCAGTACTTC. It is translated as CASRSTSGSYHEQYF. The chain has TRBV5-4 and TRBJ2-7; TRBD2 aligns across 12 bases. The CDR3 runs 15 residues. Germline loops: CDR1 SGHNT, CDR2 YYREEE (reference sequence). Trimming at V came to 5 bases and at J to 5 bases, leaving 8 bases not matched to a gene. Complete variable domain (other parts from reference TRBV5-4 and TRBJ2-7): ETGVTQSPTHLIKTRGQQVTLRCSSQSGHNTVSWYQQALGQGPQFIFQYYREEENGRGNFPPRFSGLQFPNYSSELNVNALELDDSALYLCASRSTSGSYHEQYFGPGTRLTVT.

This clone was detected once. The genes are TRBV5-1 and TRBJ2-3, with D possibly matching TRBD1 (5 bases). Germline lookup yields CDR1 SGHRS and CDR2 YFSETQ. The CDR3 runs to 16 residues. Trimming pared 0 bases from V and 3 bases from J, leaving 14 bases between. CDR3 region: CASSLGAGMGTDTQYF. The CDR3 coding sequence is TGCGCCAGCAGCTTGGGGGCAGGGATGGGAACAGATACGCAGTATTTT. Drawing the rest from reference TRBV5-1 and TRBJ2-3, the complete variable domain is KAGVTQTPRYLIKTRGQQVTLSCSPISGHRSVSWYQQTPGQGLQFLFEYFSETQRNKGNFPGRFSGRQFSNSRSEMNVSTLELGDSALYLCASSLGAGMGTDTQYFGPGTRLTVL.

CDR3 region: CASSKGGENEQFF. As DNA, the CDR3 is TGTGCCAGCAGCAAAGGAGGGGAGAATGAGCAGTTCTTC. The chain uses TRBV11-3 and TRBJ2-1, with D perhaps matching TRBD2 (6 bases). V lost 5 bases, J lost 7 bases, and 12 bases lay in between. This CDR3 contains 13 residues. Germline CDR1 reads SGHNT; CDR2 reads YENEEA.

The J gene is TRBJ2-7, the V gene TRBV6-1; 9 bases align to TRBD1. The J segment lost 5 bases and the V segment lost 1 base, leaving 6 bases of the junction unmatched. CDR3 length: 15 amino acids. The germline CDR1 and CDR2 sequences are MNHNS and SASEGT. Here the CDR3 reads CASSEGGGQGHEQYF. The CDR3 DNA follows: TGTGCCAGCAGTGAAGGTGGGGGACAGGGTCACGAGCAGTACTTC.

The rearrangement joins TRBV7-3 to TRBJ2-1; 8 positions match TRBD2. The CDR3 runs to 15 residues. Trimming removed 5 bases from V and 1 base from J; junction bases left unmatched: 4. Germline loops: CDR1 SGHTA, CDR2 FQGTGA. The CDR3 spells CASSRLASSYNEQFF. The CDR3 coding sequence is TGTGCCAGCAGCCGACTAGCGTCTTCCTACAATGAGCAGTTCTTC.

V is TRBV5-1 and J is TRBJ1-2; the match to TRBD1 covers 7 bases. This CDR3 spans 15 amino acids. After removal of 0 bases from V and 3 bases from J, the junction contained 5 bases not matched to a gene. CDR1 and CDR2 (germline): SGHRS, YFSETQ. The CDR3 DNA is TGCGCCAGCAGCTTGGCCGAGGGGGCGGACTATGGCTACACCTTC. It yields the protein CASSLAEGADYGYTF.

The sample holds a few counts of this clone. The chain combines TRBV7-3 with TRBJ2-3; no clear D gene. The V gene's germline CDR1 is SGHTA and CDR2 FQGTGA. The CDR3 totals 14 residues. V was trimmed by 1 base and J by 4 bases, leaving 9 bases between them. Here the CDR3 DNA reads TGTGCCAGCAGCTTAAGTGTAGTAGCAGATACGCAGTATTTT. It encodes CASSLSVVADTQYF. The full variable domain, with the rest looked up from reference TRBV7-3 and TRBJ2-3, is GAGVSQTPSNKVTEKGKYVELRCDPISGHTALYWYRQSLGQGPEFLIYFQGTGAADDSGLPNDRFFAVRPEGSVSTLKIQRTERGDSAVYLCASSLSVVADTQYFGPGTRLTVL.

J is TRBJ2-3 and V is TRBV21-1; the D call TRBD2 from the table was never checked on the DNA. TRBV21-1 corresponds to a pseudogene. There are 17 residues in the CDR3. The CDR3 protein is CASSPTSVAGDTDTQYF. The CDR3 DNA sequence: TGTGCCAGCAGCCCTACCTCCGTAGCGGGGGATACAGATACGCAGTATTTT.

The V call is TRBV19, the J call TRBJ2-2, with TRBD2 matching over 8 bases. CDR1 and CDR2 from the germline V gene are LNHDA and SQIVND (reference sequence). This CDR3 is built from 16 residues. J gave up 0 bases and V 6 bases, and 6 bases lay outside the gene matches. The CDR3 sequence: CASSSASGSNTGELFF. The CDR3 nucleotides are TGTGCCAGTAGCTCCGCTAGCGGGTCGAACACCGGGGAGCTGTTTTTT.

This clone is a singleton in its sample. The V gene is TRBV5-1, the J gene TRBJ2-3, with 13 positions matching TRBD2. CDR1 and CDR2 (germline): SGHRS, YFSETQ. The CDR3 spans 17 residues. After removal of 0 bases from V and 3 bases from J, the junction contained 4 bases not matched to a gene. The CDR3 DNA is TGCGCCAGCAGCTTGGGGACTAGCGGGAGTATGACAGATACGCAGTATTTT. This translates into CASSLGTSGSMTDTQYF.

The V gene is TRBV10-3, the J gene TRBJ2-7, with TRBD1 matching 7 bases. The ends lost 11 bases at V and 5 bases at J; junction bases unmatched: 15. Germline V lookup: CDR1 ENHRY, CDR2 SYGVKD. The length of the CDR3 is 14 residues. CDR3 region: CAPRKAGGCHEQYF. The CDR3 DNA sequence: TGTGCCCCCAGGAAGGCAGGGGGTTGCCACGAGCAGTACTTC.

The chain is built from TRBV19 and TRBJ2-5, with D maybe TRBD1 (5 bases). Germline CDR1 is LNHDA and CDR2 is SQIVND (reference sequence). The V gene lost 5 bases and the J gene lost 4 bases, with 20 bases spanning the gap. This CDR3 has 16 amino acids. CDR3: CASSLVPLGVGETQYF. Here the CDR3 DNA reads TGTGCCAGTAGTTTGGTGCCCCTAGGGGTAGGAGAGACCCAGTACTTC.

V is TRBV5-8 and J is TRBJ1-4, with a possible D match to TRBD1 (5 bases). V was shortened by 3 bases and J by 7 bases, with 13 bases between the two germline ends. Germline V gene data show CDR1 as SGHTS and CDR2 as YDEGEE. The CDR3 has 14 amino acids. CDR3 protein: CASSYVDGGEKLFF. CDR3 nucleotide sequence: TGTGCCAGCAGCTATGTTGACGGGGGTGAAAAACTGTTTTTT.

The chain is built from TRBV9 and TRBJ2-1, with 14 bases matching TRBD2. Per the germline V gene, CDR1 is SGDLS and CDR2 is YYNGEE. This CDR3 is built from 18 residues. Trimming at V came to 2 bases and at J to 4 bases, leaving 8 bases not matched to a gene. The chain's CDR3 is CASSVRGTSGGLYNEQFF. The CDR3 nucleotides are TGTGCCAGCAGCGTTCGGGGGACTAGCGGGGGCCTTTACAATGAGCAGTTCTTC.

The J gene is TRBJ1-2, the V gene TRBV6-5; no firm D call. There are 15 residues in the CDR3. Trimming removed 1 base from V and 0 bases from J, with 9 bases in between. Germline CDR1 is MNHEY and CDR2 is SVGAGI. CDR3 in amino acids: CASSYFGNPNYGYTF. DNA for the CDR3: TGTGCCAGCAGTTACTTCGGGAACCCTAACTATGGCTACACCTTC.